Below are 12 T cell receptor beta chains sequenced from a single sample in a study of blood T cell repertoires in COVID-19. Measured with immunoSEQ multiplex PCR; TCRdb has only the in-frame clones, and not every one. The table shows about 150,000 clones, with about 90% occurring only once. The sequencing input was peripheral blood. The receptors originated from a man in his fifties with acute or convalescent COVID-19.

The chain links TRBV11-2 to TRBJ2-4; TRBD2 matches 9 bases. Germline V gives CDR1 SGHAT, CDR2 FQNNGV. The trim removed 0 bases at V and 5 bases at J, leaving 2 bases unmatched. The length of the CDR3 is 15 residues. The CDR3 loop reads CASSLDVAGENIQYF. Here the CDR3 DNA reads TGTGCCAGCAGCTTAGATGTAGCGGGGGAAAACATTCAGTACTTC.

This clone was picked up a small number of times. This chain connects TRBV7-9 to TRBJ2-1; D might be TRBD1 (6 bases). Trimming took off 5 bases at V and 5 bases at J, with 25 bases between the two ends. Germline V CDR1 and CDR2: SEHNR, FQNEAQ (reference sequence). The CDR3 consists of 18 residues. The CDR3 sequence: CASSRVGAGAPPHNEQFF. CDR3 coding DNA: TGTGCCAGCAGCCGAGTGGGGGCCGGGGCGCCGCCGCACAATGAGCAGTTCTTC.

This chain connects TRBV6-5 to TRBJ1-2; D is unresolved. Trimming took 4 bases from V and 5 from J, leaving 14 bases between them. The germline V gene encodes CDR1 MNHEY and CDR2 SVGAGI. The CDR3 covers 14 residues. CDR3 residues: CASSSRSLAYGYTF. The CDR3 DNA is TGTGCCAGCAGTTCGAGATCCCTCGCTTATGGCTACACCTTC.

The chain combines TRBV27 with TRBJ1-1; D gene uncertain. CDR1 is MNHEY, CDR2 SMNVEV, per germline (reference sequence). With 3 bases removed from V and 4 bases from J, the gap between germline ends came to 9 bases. This CDR3 spans 13 amino acids. CDR3 residues: CASSFAGGTEAFF. The CDR3 DNA is TGTGCCAGCAGTTTCGCAGGAGGCACTGAAGCTTTCTTT.

This clone was found a few times. This rearrangement joins TRBV5-4 to TRBJ1-2; TRBD1 might be the D (6 bases). Trimming took off 1 base at V and 6 bases at J, with 19 bases between the two ends. The CDR3 consists of 16 residues. Germline CDR1 is SGHNT and CDR2 is YYREEE (reference sequence). The CDR3 region is CASSLSTGRWVHGYTF. The CDR3 region has the DNA TGTGCCAGCAGCTTGAGCACAGGGAGATGGGTACATGGCTACACCTTC.

J is TRBJ1-5 and V is TRBV18; 10 positions match TRBD1. J was trimmed by 5 bases and V by 3 bases; bases with no gene match: 10. The CDR3 sequence is 17 residues long. Germline V gives CDR1 KGHSH, CDR2 LQKENI. This CDR3 reads CASSPGQGTTRDQPQHF. The CDR3 DNA reads TGTGCCAGCTCACCGGGACAGGGGACGACCCGGGATCAGCCCCAGCATTTT.

The V call is TRBV18, the J call TRBJ1-1; maybe TRBD1 (5 bases). The CDR3 has 13 residues. Germline assignment: CDR1 KGHSH and CDR2 LQKENI. V lost 8 bases to trimming and J lost 5 bases, with 15 bases between them. The CDR3 spells CASALRAGTEAFF. In DNA form, the CDR3 reads TGTGCCAGCGCCCTACGGGCAGGGACTGAAGCTTTCTTT. Using reference TRBV18 and TRBJ1-1 for the parts outside the CDR3, the full variable domain is NAGVMQNPRHLVRRRGQEARLRCSPMKGHSHVYWYRQLPEEGLKFMVYLQKENIIDESGMPKERFSAEFPKEGPSILRIQQVVRGDSAAYFCASALRAGTEAFFGQGTRLTVV.

The chain employs TRBV29-1 and TRBJ1-4, with TRBD1 matching over 11 bases. This CDR3 has 14 amino acids. The germline CDR1 and CDR2 sequences are SQVTM and ANQGSEA. V lost 1 base and J lost 10; bases outside the gene matches: 5. CDR3 region: CSVEVGTGGGKLFF. CDR3 in DNA: TGCAGCGTTGAAGTCGGGACAGGGGGAGGAAAACTGTTTTTT.

The chain carries TRBV7-8 and TRBJ2-1; 8 nucleotides agree with TRBD2. Germline loops: CDR1 SGHVS, CDR2 FQNEAQ. The trim removed 0 bases at V and 7 bases at J, leaving 17 bases unmatched. The CDR3 has 19 residues. The CDR3 is CASSLAPSGGGRRRNEQFF. The CDR3 DNA follows: TGTGCCAGCAGCTTAGCCCCGTCCGGTGGCGGGAGGAGGAGAAATGAGCAGTTCTTC. Drawing the rest from reference TRBV7-8 and TRBJ2-1, the complete variable domain is GAGVSQSPRYKVAKRGQDVALRCDPISGHVSLFWYQQALGQGPEFLTYFQNEAQLDKSGLPSDRFFAERPEGSVSTLKIQRTQQEDSAVYLCASSLAPSGGGRRRNEQFFGPGTRLTVL.

The J gene is TRBJ1-5, the V gene TRBV28, with 7 positions matching TRBD1. The CDR3 contains 18 residues. The germline CDR1 and CDR2 sequences are MDHEN and SYDVKM. With V trimmed by 5 bases and J by 2 bases, 15 bases remained unmatched. CDR3 residues: CASSPEWAGGKGNQPQHF. As DNA, the CDR3 is TGTGCCAGCAGTCCCGAGTGGGCAGGGGGAAAGGGCAATCAGCCCCAGCATTTT. The full variable domain, in which reference TRBV28 and TRBJ1-5 provide the parts outside the CDR3, is DVKVTQSSRYLVKRTGEKVFLECVQDMDHENMFWYRQDPGLGLRLIYFSYDVKMKEKGDIPEGYSVSREKKERFSLILESASTNQTSMYLCASSPEWAGGKGNQPQHFGDGTRLSIL.

The genes are TRBV7-2 and TRBJ2-2, with D possibly matching TRBD2 (6 bases). Germline CDR1 reads SGHTA; CDR2 reads FQGNSA. The germline V and J ends were trimmed by 2 bases and 4 bases, with 14 bases remaining between them. The CDR3 contains 16 residues. CDR3 region: CASSLRQRVPTGELFF. As DNA, the CDR3 is TGTGCCAGCAGCTTACGACAGCGGGTTCCCACCGGGGAGCTGTTTTTT.

To note about this clone: The DNA is left out, because the CDR3 cannot be placed on it with certainty; the CDR3 is given as TCRdb lists it. The rearrangement joins TRBV19 to TRBJ1-6. The CDR3 is 17 residues long, counting both termini. Germline CDR1 and CDR2: LNHDA and SQIVND (reference sequence). CDR3 loop: CASSISVRGTDNSPLHF.